This TCR beta chain stems from a study of T cells in Graves' hyperthyroidism and ophthalmopathy. Overall study findings and caveats: In blood, most of the thyroid clonotypes expanded above 0.001 were also present.

Patients having uncontrolled infection, another autoimmune disease, pregnancy or lactation were not included. Diagnoses were established using clinical symptoms, serum thyroxine and TRAb, thyroid ultrasound and orbital computed tomography. PBMCs were collected from an approximately 9.3 ml volume of fresh peripheral blood. Concerning this clonotype itself: Its antigen is unknown.

TCR beta CDR3 region amplification was performed from RNA transcripts. The HTBI primer set was used in a first-round RT-PCR of the TCR CDR3. TCRdb passed the multiplex PCR reads through MiXCR, listing each CDR3 protein once. This sample has about 400,000 distinct CDR3 sequences, with around an eighth found just once. CDR3 length equals 16 residues. Deletions cut 1 base from V and 1 base from J, with 12 bases between. Per the germline V gene, CDR1 is ENHRY and CDR2 is SYGVKD. This clonotype was sampled from a man aged 50 or older with Graves' ophthalmopathy. The chain is built from TRBV10-3 and TRBJ2-3; possible D gene TRBD2, 6 bases. The sequencing input was blood. The CDR3 here is CAISEWGDRGTDTQYF. CDR3 DNA sequence: TGTGCCATCAGTGAGTGGGGGGATAGGGGCACAGATACGCAGTATTTT.